This T cell receptor (beta chain) stems from a study of T cells in Graves' hyperthyroidism and ophthalmopathy. About the study: At initial diagnosis, before any treatment had begun, peripheral blood was obtained.

This clonotype was seen repeatedly, ten times or more. Germline V gene lookup returns CDR1 LNHNV and CDR2 YYDKDF (reference sequence). Deletions cut 1 base from V and 1 base from J, with 14 bases between. The CDR3 extends over 16 amino acids. Patients aged 18 to 65 had newly diagnosed hyperthyroidism that had lasted under 2 months. Lactation, pregnancy, other autoimmune disease or uncontrolled infection excluded patients. Amplification yielded TCR beta CDR3 regions, with RNA transcripts as the source. Primed by the HTBI set, a first-round RT-PCR was run on the TCR CDR3. TCRdb reprocessed the multiplex PCR reads with MiXCR, giving one entry per CDR3 protein. The profile shows 350,000 to 400,000 distinct CDR3 sequences, around 13% of them singletons.

The receptor's source is a woman in her fifties or sixties with Graves' hyperthyroidism. Sequencing was done on a sample of blood. J is TRBJ2-7 and V is TRBV15; possibly TRBD1 for D (6 bases). This chain's CDR3 is CATSRGAQGRSYEQYF. The DNA of the CDR3 is TGTGCCACCAGCAGAGGAGCACAGGGCCGTTCCTACGAGCAGTACTTC. Full variable domain (missing parts from reference TRBV15 and TRBJ2-7): DAMVIQNPRYQVTQFGKPVTLSCSQTLNHNVMYWYQQKSSQAPKLLFHYYDKDFNNEADTPDNFQSRRPNTSFCFLDIRSPGLGDTAMYLCATSRGAQGRSYEQYFGPGTRLTVT.